This T cell receptor beta chain comes out of a study of blood T cell repertoires in COVID-19 (dated by TCRdb to 2018 to 2020). Broadly, across the study: Collaborator samples came from the United States, Italy and Spain and covered acute and convalescent phases of COVID-19. The prospective study material was composed of cDNA or gDNA derived from T cells, B-cell-depleted T cells, or PBMCs. The dataset comprised deeply sampled blood TCRbeta repertoires from subjects exposed to, actively infected with, or recovered from COVID-19. A freely available public database, intended as a resource for researchers studying the immune response to SARS-CoV-2, is where the repertoires were released. Samples came from the ongoing ImmuneRACE study (first 160 participants) plus 1,254 subjects from 6 global collaborators. A de-identified subject ID, COVID-19 status, age in years and sex were almost always included in the sample metadata. Where available, HLA class I and class II types were obtained from metadata supplied by the sample provider rather than from assay-based typing. On the study overall, not on this receptor specifically: Clinical and demographic metadata were provided uncurated, with the amount varying by source and participant.

From its cysteine to its phenylalanine, the CDR3 spans 13 amino acids. Of the read, only the CDR3 DNA is kept; its 39 bases are in frame from base 1. V has 6 bases trimmed and J has 3 bases trimmed; junction bases matching no gene number 3. Taken from the germline V gene (reference sequence), the CDR1 and CDR2 loops are MNHEY and SMNVEV. This clone was seen a few times. It has no known antigen specificity. No base quality values were provided; no much bigger clone lies one nucleotide off. TCRbeta CDR3 regions were amplified from genomic DNA using the immunoSEQ Assay, a bias-controlled multiplex PCR. Concerning the study's data processing: The number of nucleated cells in each sample was estimated from the amplification of reference gene primers within the assay. To quantify the absolute abundance of each unique TCRbeta CDR3 rearrangement, sequence reads were collapsed and filtered. For each sample, productive Simpson clonality was calculated by taking the square root of Simpson's diversity index across productive rearrangements. In TCRdb, the immuneACCESS table is reduced to in-frame sequences with V and J assigned. These tables do not hold every clone; where another copy was compared, an unresolved V gene accounts for under half, and the others remain unexplained. D and trimming were read from the DNA, whereas the V and J calls and clone size are those reported in that table. This sample lists some 170,000 clones; 87% were detected once. About 1.2% of the sample belongs to the ten largest clones.

Enrolling through a virtual design, the prospective study's participants ranged in age from roughly 18 to 100 years and lived across 24 United States geographic areas. Cohort assignment in the prospective study relied on participant-reported clinical history from a screening survey and a study questionnaire. In the prospective study, mobile phlebotomists collected whole blood, serum and a nasopharyngeal or oropharyngeal swab from each participant. Additional blood draws and questionnaires over an approximately 2-month period could optionally be provided by prospective study participants. Blood samples from the prospective study were shipped frozen or at room temperature prior to DNA extraction.

The TCR comes from a human donor with acute COVID-19. The donor label of this sample is uncertain. This sequence uses TRBV27 and TRBJ2-7, and 9 junction bases match TRBD1. Material: PBMCs or T cells enriched from blood (not recorded which). CDR3 reads: CASRRDRDYEQYF. The DNA sequence reads TGTGCCAGCAGGAGGGACAGGGACTACGAGCAGTACTTC.